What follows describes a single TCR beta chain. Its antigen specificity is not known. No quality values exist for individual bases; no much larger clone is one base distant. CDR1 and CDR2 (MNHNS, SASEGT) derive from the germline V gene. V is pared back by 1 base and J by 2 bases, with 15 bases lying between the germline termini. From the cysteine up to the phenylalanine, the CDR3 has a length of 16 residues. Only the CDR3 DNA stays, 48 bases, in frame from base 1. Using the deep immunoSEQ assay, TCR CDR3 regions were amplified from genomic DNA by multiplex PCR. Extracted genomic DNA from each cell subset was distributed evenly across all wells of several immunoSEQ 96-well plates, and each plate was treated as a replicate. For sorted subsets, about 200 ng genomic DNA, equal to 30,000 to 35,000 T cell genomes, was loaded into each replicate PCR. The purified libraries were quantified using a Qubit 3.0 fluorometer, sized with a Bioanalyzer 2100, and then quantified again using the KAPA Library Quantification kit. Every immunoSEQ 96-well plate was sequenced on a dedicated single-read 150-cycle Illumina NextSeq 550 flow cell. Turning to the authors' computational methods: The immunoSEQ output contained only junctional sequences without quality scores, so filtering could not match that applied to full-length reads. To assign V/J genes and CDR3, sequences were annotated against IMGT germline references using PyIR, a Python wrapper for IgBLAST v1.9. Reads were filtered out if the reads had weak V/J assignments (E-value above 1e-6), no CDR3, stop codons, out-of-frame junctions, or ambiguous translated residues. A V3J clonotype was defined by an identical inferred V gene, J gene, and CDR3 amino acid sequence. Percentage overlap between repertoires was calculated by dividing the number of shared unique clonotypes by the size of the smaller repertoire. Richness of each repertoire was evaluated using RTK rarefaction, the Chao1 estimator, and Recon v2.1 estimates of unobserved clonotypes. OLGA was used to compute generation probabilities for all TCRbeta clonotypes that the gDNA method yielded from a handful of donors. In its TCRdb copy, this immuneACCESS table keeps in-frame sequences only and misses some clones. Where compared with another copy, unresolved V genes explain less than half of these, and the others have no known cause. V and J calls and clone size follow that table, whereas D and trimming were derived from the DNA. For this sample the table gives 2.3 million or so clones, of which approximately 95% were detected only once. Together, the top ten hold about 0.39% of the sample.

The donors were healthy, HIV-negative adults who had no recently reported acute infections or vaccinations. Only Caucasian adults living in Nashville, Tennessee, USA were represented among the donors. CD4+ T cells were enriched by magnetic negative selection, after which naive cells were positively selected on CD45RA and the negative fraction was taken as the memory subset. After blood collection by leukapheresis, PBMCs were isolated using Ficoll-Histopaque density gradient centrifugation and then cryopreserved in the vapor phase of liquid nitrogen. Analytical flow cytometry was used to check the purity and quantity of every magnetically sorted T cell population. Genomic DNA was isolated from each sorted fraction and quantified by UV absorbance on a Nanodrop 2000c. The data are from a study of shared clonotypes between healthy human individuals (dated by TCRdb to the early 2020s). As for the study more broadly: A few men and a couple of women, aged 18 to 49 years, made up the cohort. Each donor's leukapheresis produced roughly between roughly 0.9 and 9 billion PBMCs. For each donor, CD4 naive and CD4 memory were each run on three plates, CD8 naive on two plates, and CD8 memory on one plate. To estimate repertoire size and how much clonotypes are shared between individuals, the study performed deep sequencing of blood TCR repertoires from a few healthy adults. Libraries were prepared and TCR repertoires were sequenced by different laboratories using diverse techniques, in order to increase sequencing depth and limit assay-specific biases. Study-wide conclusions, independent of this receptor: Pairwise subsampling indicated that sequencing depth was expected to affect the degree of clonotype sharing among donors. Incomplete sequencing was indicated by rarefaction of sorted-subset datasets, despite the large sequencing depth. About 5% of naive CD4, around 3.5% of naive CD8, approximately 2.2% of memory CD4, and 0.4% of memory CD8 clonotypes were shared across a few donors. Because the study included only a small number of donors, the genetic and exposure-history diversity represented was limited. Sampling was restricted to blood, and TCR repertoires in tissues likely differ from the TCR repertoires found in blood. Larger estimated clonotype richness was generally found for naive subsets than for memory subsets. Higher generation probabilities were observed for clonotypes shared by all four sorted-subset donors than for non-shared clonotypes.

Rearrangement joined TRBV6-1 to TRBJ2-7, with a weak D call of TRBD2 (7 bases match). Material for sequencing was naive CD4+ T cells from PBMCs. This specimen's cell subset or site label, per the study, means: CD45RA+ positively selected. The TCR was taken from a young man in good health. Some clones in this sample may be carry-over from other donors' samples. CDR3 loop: CASSEEGGGTTYEQYF. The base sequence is TGTGCCAGCAGTGAAGAAGGGGGGGGGACTACCTACGAGCAGTACTTC.